Below, 25 T cell receptor beta chains from the same sample are listed, as sequenced in a study of blood T cell repertoires in COVID-19. Profiling relied on immunoSEQ multiplex PCR, and the TCRdb table lists in-frame clones only, not all of them. The sample lists approximately 240,000 clones, 65% to 85% occurring once. Sequencing was performed on peripheral blood. Receptors were obtained from a woman aged 60-75 years with acute or convalescent COVID-19.

This clone appeared a few times. The V gene is TRBV9, the J gene TRBJ1-2, with no clear D. Between the trimmed V and J ends, which lost 6 bases and 6 bases, there was a span of 12 bases. Germline values: CDR1 SGDLS, CDR2 YYNGEE. The CDR3 is 12 amino acids. The CDR3 sequence: CASTRVADGYTF. The DNA for the CDR3 is TGTGCCAGCACTCGGGTGGCGGATGGCTACACCTTC. The full variable domain, rest sourced from reference TRBV9 and TRBJ1-2, is DSGVTQTPKHLITATGQRVTLRCSPRSGDLSVYWYQQSLDQGLQFLIQYYNGEERAKGNILERFSAQQFPDLHSELNLSSLELGDSALYFCASTRVADGYTFGSGTRLTVV.

This clone was recorded a few times. The gene calls are TRBV20-1 and TRBJ1-1, with 8 bases lining up with TRBD1. This CDR3 comprises 15 residues. Germline assignment: CDR1 DFQATT and CDR2 SNEGSKA (reference sequence). V dropped 3 bases and J dropped 3; count of bases not matched to a gene: 9. CDR3 in amino acids: CSASLAGGADTEAFF. The CDR3 bases are TGCAGTGCTAGTCTCGCAGGGGGCGCGGACACTGAAGCTTTCTTT.

This clone was observed once. The rearrangement joins TRBV6-5 to TRBJ2-1; 9 nucleotides match TRBD2. Germline V gives CDR1 MNHEY, CDR2 SVGAGI. J lost 4 bases, V lost 6 bases, and 7 bases had no gene match. This CDR3 has 15 residues. The CDR3 DNA sequence: TGTGCCAGCAGAATAGCAGCGGGGGGATACAATGAGCAGTTCTTC. This encodes CASRIAAGGYNEQFF.

This chain connects TRBV5-4 to TRBJ1-1, with 7 bases identical to TRBD1. CDR1 is SGHNT, CDR2 YYREEE, per germline (reference sequence). The length of the CDR3 is 15 residues. Unmatched junction bases numbered 2, after V lost 0 bases and J lost 0 bases. The CDR3 spells CASSLATGVNTEAFF. The CDR3 bases are TGTGCCAGCAGCTTGGCTACAGGGGTGAACACTGAAGCTTTCTTT.

The CDR3 region is CASSQGRGYEQYF. The CDR3 DNA follows: TGTGCCAGCAGCCAGGGGAGGGGATACGAGCAGTACTTC. This chain connects TRBV5-4 to TRBJ2-7; a weak D match, TRBD2 (7 bases). The CDR3 has 13 amino acids. CDR1 and CDR2 from the germline V gene are SGHNT and YYREEE (reference sequence). V was pared by 4 bases and J by 4 bases, with 12 bases between.

The CDR3 sequence: CASSPPGLLIQYTGELFF. The DNA for the CDR3 is TGTGCCAGCTCACCACCGGGCTTACTGATTCAATACACCGGGGAGCTGTTTTTT. This chain joins TRBV18 and TRBJ2-2; D is unclear. The CDR3 totals 18 residues. The germline V and J ends were trimmed by 0 bases and 3 bases, with 17 bases remaining between them. CDR1 and CDR2 (germline): KGHSH, LQKENI.

The J gene is TRBJ2-2, the V gene TRBV19; 9 bases match TRBD1. The CDR3 spans 13 residues. V gave up 6 bases and J gave up 6 bases; unmatched junction bases: 2. From germline, CDR1 is LNHDA and CDR2 SQIVND (reference sequence). The CDR3 reads CASRRTGAGELFF. DNA of the CDR3: TGTGCCAGTAGGAGGACAGGGGCCGGGGAGCTGTTTTTT.

J is TRBJ1-1 and V is TRBV3-1 (or the pseudogene TRBV3-2); D perhaps matches TRBD1 (5 bases). Germline CDR1 is LGHDT and CDR2 is YNNKEL (reference sequence). This CDR3 comprises 14 residues. Trimming took off 2 bases at V and 4 bases at J, with 11 bases between the two ends. The CDR3 protein is CASSQQGFGTEAFF. In DNA, the CDR3 is TGTGCCAGCAGCCAACAGGGTTTTGGCACTGAAGCTTTCTTT.

This clone was recorded only once. The genes are TRBV28 and TRBJ1-2; 8 nucleotides match TRBD1. The junction had 7 bases not matched to a gene; V was cut back by 8 bases and J by 8 bases. The CDR3 loop spans 12 amino acids. Germline CDR1 reads MDHEN; CDR2 reads SYDVKM. CDR3 nucleotide sequence: TGTGCCAGCTCGACAGGGGTTCGCGGCTACACCTTC. It specifies CASSTGVRGYTF.

This clone was found once. The rearrangement uses TRBV10-3 and TRBJ2-5; 8 nucleotides line up with TRBD2. After removal of 6 bases from V and 2 bases from J, the junction contained 8 bases not matched to a gene. CDR1 ENHRY and CDR2 SYGVKD come from the germline V gene. The CDR3 is 15 amino acids. Here the CDR3 reads CAIRALGGGQETQYF. The CDR3 nucleotides are TGTGCCATCAGGGCCCTAGGCGGGGGGCAAGAGACCCAGTACTTC.

This chain links TRBV9 with TRBJ1-3; D is unclear. The length of the CDR3 is 15 residues. Trimming cost V 4 bases and J 0 bases, with 11 bases left between them. Germline lookup yields CDR1 SGDLS and CDR2 YYNGEE. CDR3 bases: TGTGCCAGCAGCCCCGGAGTACTCTCTGGAAACACCATATATTTT. This codes for CASSPGVLSGNTIYF.

The rearrangement uses TRBV30 and TRBJ2-7; 9 positions agree with TRBD2. Per the germline V gene, CDR1 is GTSNPN and CDR2 is SVGIG (reference sequence). The CDR3 has 14 residues. V was clipped by 3 bases and J by 2 bases; unmatched bases: 5. Written as DNA, the CDR3 is TGTGCCTGGAGCCCCGCGGGAGGGGCCTACGAGCAGTACTTC. Protein: CAWSPAGGAYEQYF.

This chain links TRBV3-1 (or the pseudogene TRBV3-2) with TRBJ2-5; D is undetermined. Looked up from germline, CDR1 is LGHDT and CDR2 is YNNKEL (reference sequence). V was cut by 3 bases and J by 3 bases, with 14 bases left in between. The CDR3 consists of 15 residues. CDR3 DNA sequence: TGTGCCAGCAGCCATTGGGCCCCCCTGGAAGAGACCCAGTACTTC. This translates into CASSHWAPLEETQYF.

The chain couples TRBV2 to TRBJ2-7; D unresolved. The V gene lost 5 bases and the J gene lost 1 base, with 3 bases spanning the gap. The CDR3 has 11 residues. In germline, CDR1 is SNHLY, CDR2 FYNNEI. The CDR3 loop reads CASSLSYEQYF. The CDR3 nucleotides are TGTGCCAGCAGTCTATCCTACGAGCAGTACTTC. Supplemented by reference TRBV2 and TRBJ2-7, the full variable domain reads EPEVTQTPSHQVTQMGQEVILRCVPISNHLYFYWYRQILGQKVEFLVSFYNNEISEKSEIFDDQFSVERPDGSNFTLKIRSTKLEDSAMYFCASSLSYEQYFGPGTRLTVT.

The chain combines TRBV4-2 with TRBJ2-7; 8 bases fit TRBD1. The length of the CDR3 is 14 residues. Germline loops: CDR1 LGHNA, CDR2 YNFKEQ. J was trimmed by 2 bases and V by 1 base; bases with no gene match: 1. The CDR3 DNA reads TGTGCCAGCAGCCAAGGACAGGGGACCTACGAGCAGTACTTC. Translated: CASSQGQGTYEQYF.

This clone showed up just a few times. CDR3 amino acids: CASSLGQGIGELFF. CDR3 sequence (DNA): TGCGCCAGCAGCTTGGGACAGGGGATAGGGGAGCTGTTTTTT. The V gene is TRBV5-1, the J gene TRBJ2-2; 8 bases agree with TRBD1. Trimming took 0 bases from V and 8 from J; bases not matched to a gene: 3. The CDR3 has 14 residues. The germline gives CDR1 SGHRS, CDR2 YFSETQ.

The CDR3 region is CVRSLGSPGGFYGYTF. DNA of the CDR3: TGTGTCAGAAGCTTAGGTAGTCCAGGGGGATTCTATGGCTACACCTTC. This sequence joins TRBV7-5 and TRBJ1-2; TRBD1 is the table's D call and was not checked against the DNA. TRBV7-5 is a pseudogene locus. The CDR3 has 16 residues.

The J gene is TRBJ2-5, the V gene TRBV4-3; TRBD2 aligns across 10 bases. The CDR3 extends over 18 amino acids. J was trimmed by 7 bases and V by 0 bases; bases with no gene match: 14. Germline V gives CDR1 LGHNA, CDR2 YSLEER. This chain's CDR3 is CASSQDHLKSGGARTQYF. The CDR3 coding sequence is TGCGCCAGCAGCCAAGACCACCTGAAGAGCGGGGGGGCGCGGACCCAGTACTTC.

The chain employs TRBV5-1 and TRBJ2-2; TRBD1 agrees at 11 bases. This CDR3 comprises 14 residues. Germline V CDR1 and CDR2: SGHRS, YFSETQ. Trimming removed 3 bases from V and 7 bases from J; junction bases left unmatched: 2. The CDR3 loop is CASSWTGGIGELFF. The CDR3 DNA follows: TGCGCCAGCAGCTGGACAGGGGGCATCGGGGAGCTGTTTTTT.

V is TRBV5-1 and J is TRBJ1-1, with TRBD1 as a possible D gene (5 bases). The CDR3 is 13 amino acids. The V end was cut by 2 bases, the J end by 7 bases, with 12 bases between. CDR1 and CDR2 from the germline V gene are SGHRS and YFSETQ. The CDR3 coding sequence is TGCGCCAGCAGCTTATCGGGGGAATTTGAAGCTTTCTTT. Its protein is CASSLSGEFEAFF. Complete variable domain (other parts from reference TRBV5-1 and TRBJ1-1): KAGVTQTPRYLIKTRGQQVTLSCSPISGHRSVSWYQQTPGQGLQFLFEYFSETQRNKGNFPGRFSGRQFSNSRSEMNVSTLELGDSALYLCASSLSGEFEAFFGQGTRLTVV.

The chain links TRBV6-5 to TRBJ2-1; D is possibly TRBD2 (5 bases). Trimming pared 5 bases from V and 10 bases from J, leaving 15 bases between. Germline V gene lookup returns CDR1 MNHEY and CDR2 SVGAGI. The CDR3 is 13 amino acids. The CDR3 DNA is TGTGCCAGCAGTAAAAGCCAGCCGGGAGAGCAGTTCTTC. Protein product: CASSKSQPGEQFF.

The J gene is TRBJ1-2, the V gene TRBV29-1, with 7 bases identical to TRBD1. V was pared by 4 bases and J by 3 bases, with 2 bases of the junction left unmatched. Germline V gene sequence: CDR1 SQVTM, CDR2 ANQGSEA. The CDR3 covers 12 residues. CDR3 amino acids: CSVVGTDYGYTF. The CDR3 DNA reads as TGCAGCGTTGTAGGGACAGACTATGGCTACACCTTC.

The chain carries TRBV6-2 or TRBV6-3 and TRBJ2-7, with 7 bases that match TRBD2. The CDR3 is 14 amino acids. In germline, CDR1 is MNHEY, CDR2 SVGEGT. V lost 2 bases, J lost 2 bases, and 3 bases stayed unmatched. CDR3 amino acids: CASSYGRGAYEQYF. For the CDR3, the DNA is TGTGCCAGCAGTTACGGTCGGGGGGCCTACGAGCAGTACTTC.

This chain uses TRBV5-1 with TRBJ1-1, with TRBD1 matching over 9 bases. Germline trimming cut 5 bases from V and 6 bases from J; bases unmatched to any gene: 11. Germline assignment: CDR1 SGHRS and CDR2 YFSETQ. The CDR3 contains 15 residues. The CDR3 nucleotides read TGCGCCAGCAGTCCCACAGGGGGCCCTGGCCCTGAAGCTTTCTTT. Residues: CASSPTGGPGPEAFF.

This chain connects TRBV6-5 to TRBJ2-1; tentative D call: TRBD1 (5 bases). Trimming took off 0 bases at V and 4 bases at J, with 10 bases between the two ends. The length of the CDR3 is 15 residues. The germline gives CDR1 MNHEY, CDR2 SVGAGI. The CDR3 loop reads CASSYSITGYNEQFF. As DNA, the CDR3 is TGTGCCAGCAGTTACTCGATTACAGGATACAATGAGCAGTTCTTC.